Presented here are 5 T cell receptor beta chains from one specimen sequenced in a study of CD8 T cells in ankylosing spondylitis. Whole-study findings and limits: Made up of 7 to 9 highly homologous variants, a TCR beta motif appeared characteristic of ankylosing spondylitis blood.

No antigen is known for these receptors. In TCRdb, the 5' RACE reads were re-called with MiXCR into one record per CDR3 protein. This table has around 770,000 distinct CDR3 sequences, 12% appearing once. The sample consisted of blood, either unsorted or a sorted T cell fraction (not recorded which). These receptors came from a male donor with ankylosing spondylitis.

This clonotype has more than one count but fewer than ten. The chain uses TRBV4-3 and TRBJ1-4; D possibly corresponds to TRBD1 (6 bases). Germline CDR1 LGHNA, CDR2 YSLEER. There are 16 residues in the CDR3. Trimming took off 0 bases at V and 5 bases at J, with 13 bases between the two ends. DNA of the CDR3: TGCGCCAGCAGCCAAGATATCGGGACATGGAATGAAAAACTGTTTTTT. Encoded protein: CASSQDIGTWNEKLFF.

This clonotype was picked up many times. The chain is built from TRBV13 and TRBJ1-2; D possibly corresponds to TRBD1 (5 bases). CDR3 length equals 13 residues. Germline V lookup: CDR1 PRHDT, CDR2 FYEKMQ (reference sequence). V was cut by 5 bases and J by 4 bases, with 11 bases left in between. For the CDR3, the DNA is TGTGCCAGCAGCCGAGACAGTTTCTATGGCTACACCTTC. It encodes CASSRDSFYGYTF.

This clonotype was detected only a few times. The gene calls are TRBV2 and TRBJ1-1; D is perhaps TRBD1 (6 bases). Between the trimmed V and J ends, which lost 7 bases and 9 bases, there was a span of 21 bases. Germline V gives CDR1 SNHLY, CDR2 FYNNEI. The CDR3 extends over 14 amino acids. CDR3 in amino acids: CASTNTVQGAKAFF. CDR3 nucleotides: TGTGCCAGCACAAACACCGTACAGGGCGCGAAAGCTTTCTTT.

This rearrangement joins TRBV25-1 to TRBJ2-3; the D gene is possibly TRBD2 (5 bases). CDR3 length: 16 amino acids. Germline V gene lookup returns CDR1 MGHDK and CDR2 SYGVNS. Trimming removed 5 bases at V and 4 bases at J, with 19 bases between. CDR3 amino acids: CASSPPSLPGADTQYF. In DNA form, the CDR3 reads TGTGCCAGCAGTCCCCCTAGCCTCCCCGGGGCAGATACGCAGTATTTT.

This clonotype was counted between two and nine times. The V and J genes are TRBV20-1 and TRBJ1-2, with D uncertain. CDR1 is DFQATT, CDR2 SNEGSKA, per germline (reference sequence). The length of the CDR3 is 12 residues. V lost 6 bases and J 8 bases, leaving 16 bases between the germline ends. The CDR3 coding sequence is TGCAGTGCCACATTTTTAGCGGACGGCTACACCTTC. This encodes CSATFLADGYTF.